These 28 T cell receptor beta chains originate from one sample sequenced in a study of blood T cells in healthy people across ages. Combining a sample-barcoded 5' primer with a J-beta primer mix, a second PCR ran for roughly 6 to 11 cycles. TCRdb re-called the 5' RACE reads with MiXCR, one entry per CDR3 protein. The sample has around 1,600,000 distinct CDR3 sequences, 42% seen once. Sequencing used blood. These TCRs come from a woman under 30 in good health.

This clonotype was found many times. The chain employs TRBV12-3 or TRBV12-4 and TRBJ2-7; D is unclear. The CDR3 is 13 amino acids. The V end was cut by 11 bases, the J end by 3 bases, with 17 bases between. The CDR3 nucleotides read TGTGCCTCAAGGGCGGACGCGTACTACGAGCAGTACTTC. As protein: CASRADAYYEQYF.

This chain joins TRBV12-3 or TRBV12-4 and TRBJ2-1; perhaps TRBD2 as D (5 bases). Trimming cost V 2 bases and J 6 bases, with 17 bases left between them. CDR3 size: 16 residues. The CDR3 DNA reads TGTGCCAGCAGTTTAAGTTCGGGGTCCAAAGGCAATGAGCAGTTCTTC. Translated: CASSLSSGSKGNEQFF.

This clonotype occurred a few times. The CDR3: CASSVSRALELAGGTDTQYF. Here the CDR3 DNA reads TGTGCCAGCAGCGTGTCCCGGGCCCTAGAACTAGCGGGAGGCACAGATACGCAGTATTTT. The gene calls are TRBV9 and TRBJ2-3, with 11 bases identical to TRBD2. CDR3 length: 20 residues. From germline, CDR1 is SGDLS and CDR2 YYNGEE. V shed 2 bases and J 1 base; nucleotides not matched to a gene: 15.

This clonotype has a handful of counts. This chain connects TRBV11-2 to TRBJ2-4, with 16 bases aligning to TRBD2. V lost 1 base and J lost 0; bases outside the gene matches: 6. In germline, CDR1 is SGHAT, CDR2 FQNNGV. The CDR3 sequence is 20 residues long. The CDR3 bases are TGTGCCAGCAGCTTAGGGGGACTAGCGGGGGGGCCTATAGCCAAAAACATTCAGTACTTC. Its translation: CASSLGGLAGGPIAKNIQYF.

This sequence joins TRBV7-9 and TRBJ2-3, with a possible D match to TRBD1 (5 bases). From germline, CDR1 is SEHNR and CDR2 FQNEAQ (reference sequence). This CDR3 is built from 13 residues. Trimming removed 6 bases at V and 2 bases at J, with 9 bases between. CDR3 residues: CASSDGATDTQYF. Written as DNA, the CDR3 is TGTGCCAGCAGTGATGGGGCCACAGATACGCAGTATTTT.

This clonotype was detected only once. This may come from a read error, since a much larger clone is one base off. The V call is TRBV7-9, the J call TRBJ2-1; the D is unclear. The CDR3 totals 15 residues. Germline V gene lookup returns CDR1 SEHNR and CDR2 FQNEAQ (reference sequence). V lost 4 bases and J 0 bases, leaving 10 bases between the germline ends. This CDR3 reads CASSSHTSSYNEQFF. The CDR3 DNA reads as TGTGCCAGCAGCTCCCACACGAGCTCCTACAATGAGCAGTTCTTC.

In its sample, this clonotype was seen once. This chain joins TRBV28 and TRBJ2-2, with 12 bases aligning to TRBD2. Losses at the gene ends were 10 bases for V and 4 bases for J; bases not matched to a gene: 10. This CDR3 spans 16 amino acids. Germline V CDR1 and CDR2: MDHEN, SYDVKM. The chain's CDR3 is CAISYGLAGFTGELFF. DNA for the CDR3: TGTGCCATCTCCTATGGACTAGCGGGGTTCACCGGGGAGCTGTTTTTT.

V usage is TRBV6-6 and J usage is TRBJ2-3, with 8 nucleotides matching TRBD1. This CDR3 is built from 16 residues. V was pared by 4 bases and J by 0 bases, with 6 bases of the junction left unmatched. The germline V gene encodes CDR1 MNHNY and CDR2 SVGAGI (reference sequence). This CDR3 is CASSSQGASSTDTQYF. Written as DNA, the CDR3 is TGTGCCAGCAGTTCCCAGGGGGCTTCTAGCACAGATACGCAGTATTTT.

This clonotype was recorded a few times. The chain couples TRBV5-1 to TRBJ1-1; D is unclear. Trimming removed 1 base at V and 9 bases at J, with 28 bases between. The CDR3 length is 18 residues. From germline, CDR1 is SGHRS and CDR2 YFSETQ. CDR3 in DNA: TGCGCCAGCAGCTTGTTGAGCTCCCGAGTCGATAGGACGGATAAAGCTTTCTTT. Its translation is CASSLLSSRVDRTDKAFF.

The J gene is TRBJ2-5, the V gene TRBV20-1; D tentatively reads TRBD1 or TRBD2 (5 bases each). Germline assignment: CDR1 DFQATT and CDR2 SNEGSKA (reference sequence). The CDR3 is 11 residues long. V lost 3 bases and J 11 bases, leaving 13 bases between the germline ends. CDR3: CSASLGVEQYF. CDR3 bases: TGCAGTGCTAGTTTGGGGGTAGAGCAGTACTTC.

This sequence joins TRBV12-3 or TRBV12-4 and TRBJ1-2; no definite D call. This CDR3 has 14 amino acids. Trimming stripped 5 bases from V and 4 bases from J, with 14 bases between. CDR3 sequence: CASSGESWGYGYTF. As DNA, the CDR3 is TGTGCCAGCAGTGGGGAATCTTGGGGCTATGGCTACACCTTC.

The chain employs TRBV27 and TRBJ1-2, with no clear D. Looked up from germline, CDR1 is MNHEY and CDR2 is SMNVEV (reference sequence). Trimming cost V 1 base and J 4 bases, with 16 bases left between them. CDR3 length: 16 amino acids. The CDR3: CASSLFGGWTVYGYTF. Written as DNA, the CDR3 is TGTGCCAGCAGTTTATTCGGCGGATGGACGGTCTATGGCTACACCTTC.

This clonotype was detected only a few times. The CDR3: CASSRRDPSSYEQYF. The CDR3 bases are TGTGCCAGTAGTCGCCGGGACCCAAGCTCCTACGAGCAGTACTTC. The chain recombines TRBV19 with TRBJ2-7; the D call may be TRBD1 or TRBD2 (5 bases each). The CDR3 has 15 residues. Looked up from germline, CDR1 is LNHDA and CDR2 is SQIVND (reference sequence). The V end was cut by 5 bases, the J end by 0 bases, with 14 bases between.

CDR3 in amino acids: CASSYPRTGVGEKLFF. CDR3 bases: TGTGCCAGCAGTTACCCCCGGACAGGGGTGGGTGAAAAACTGTTTTTT. The V gene is TRBV7-9, the J gene TRBJ1-4; TRBD1 matches 9 bases. CDR3 length: 16 amino acids. The V segment lost 6 bases and the J segment 7 bases; nucleotides outside the gene matches: 12. Per germline, CDR1 SEHNR and CDR2 FQNEAQ (reference sequence).

This clonotype was seen a few times. The J gene is TRBJ2-5, the V gene TRBV5-6, with 7 bases matching TRBD1. The J call is doubtful: the DNA matches TRBJ2-7 better. CDR1 and CDR2 from the germline V gene are SGHDT and YYEEEE. This CDR3 region has 12 residues. CDR3 nucleotides: TGTGCCAGCAGCTCGGGGACAGTCGAGCAGTACTTC. Protein product: CASSSGTVEQYF.

The gene calls are TRBV10-3 and TRBJ2-3; D gene unclear. The CDR3 has 16 residues. Germline V gives CDR1 ENHRY, CDR2 SYGVKD. V was trimmed by 0 bases and J by 2 bases, leaving 12 bases between them. The CDR3 loop reads CAISESGQTITDTQYF. The CDR3 coding sequence is TGTGCCATCAGTGAGTCGGGTCAAACGATCACAGATACGCAGTATTTT.

The chain is built from TRBV29-1 and TRBJ1-2; 9 bases line up with TRBD1. The germline V gene encodes CDR1 SQVTM and CDR2 ANQGSEA. Trimming at V came to 6 bases and at J to 8 bases, leaving 7 bases not matched to a gene. This CDR3 has 12 amino acids. CDR3 DNA sequence: TGCAGCGTAGGACAGGGGCGGCAAGGCTACACCTTC. This sequence encodes CSVGQGRQGYTF.

The chain uses TRBV28 and TRBJ1-2; perhaps TRBD1 as D (5 bases). V was trimmed by 2 bases and J by 5 bases, leaving 12 bases between them. The CDR3 consists of 14 residues. Looked up from germline, CDR1 is MDHEN and CDR2 is SYDVKM. DNA for the CDR3: TGTGCCAGCAGTTTAGGGCAGTGGGGGTATGGCTACACCTTC. The encoded protein is CASSLGQWGYGYTF.

This clonotype has just a few counts. The chain links TRBV7-2 to TRBJ2-1; 12 positions agree with TRBD1. CDR3 length equals 16 residues. Trimming took 4 bases from V and 5 from J; bases not matched to a gene: 6. Germline V gives CDR1 SGHTA, CDR2 FQGNSA. CDR3 in DNA: TGTGCCAGCAGCTCCCCCGGGACAGGGGGCCACAATGAGCAGTTCTTC. It translates to CASSSPGTGGHNEQFF. The whole variable domain, remainder taken from reference TRBV7-2 and TRBJ2-1, is GAGVSQSPSNKVTEKGKDVELRCDPISGHTALYWYRQSLGQGLEFLIYFQGNSAPDKSGLPSDRFSAERTGGSVSTLTIQRTQQEDSAVYLCASSSPGTGGHNEQFFGPGTRLTVL.

As to this clonotype: At one end, the junction sequence differs from germline, possibly due to a read error. The chain joins TRBV10-3 to TRBJ2-1, with D tentatively TRBD1 or TRBD2 (5 bases each). Germline V gene lookup returns CDR1 ENHRY and CDR2 SYGVKD. The CDR3 is made up of 15 amino acids. CDR3 coding DNA: TGTGCCATCAGTGAGTCGATTTCAGGGACGAATGGGCAGTTCTTC. Amino acid sequence: CAISESISGTNGQFF.

The chain uses TRBV7-3 and TRBJ2-7, with D perhaps matching TRBD1 or TRBD2 (5 bases each). The V end was cut by 1 base, the J end by 5 bases, with 15 bases between. CDR1 and CDR2 (germline): SGHTA, FQGTGA. The CDR3 contains 15 residues. DNA of the CDR3: TGTGCCAGCAGCTTAATTGGGGGTGGCGACCACGAGCAGTACTTC. Its protein is CASSLIGGGDHEQYF.

The chain recombines TRBV29-1 with TRBJ2-4, with D perhaps being TRBD1 or TRBD2 (5 bases each). Trimming removed 4 bases from V and 9 bases from J, with 13 bases in between. CDR3 length equals 12 residues. Germline V CDR1 and CDR2: SQVTM, ANQGSEA. As DNA, the CDR3 is TGCAGCGTTGGGTGGGGGAAGGGCATTCAGTACTTC. This gives the protein CSVGWGKGIQYF.

This clonotype was observed at least ten times. At one boundary the junction diverges from the germline segment, which might be a read error. This chain links TRBV7-9 with TRBJ1-2, with a tentative D call TRBD1 (6 bases). Looked up from germline, CDR1 is SEHNR and CDR2 is FQNEAQ (reference sequence). The CDR3 covers 15 residues. In nucleotides, the CDR3 is TGCGCCAGCAGCCTAGGGCAGGGGACTAACTATGGCTACACCTTC. Residues: CASSLGQGTNYGYTF. Full variable domain (remainder filled in from reference TRBV7-9 and TRBJ1-2): DTGVSQNPRHKITKRGQNVTFRCDPISEHNRLYWYRQTLGQGPEFLTYFQNEAQLEKSRLLSDRFSAERPKGSFSTLEIQRTEQGDSAMYLCASSLGQGTNYGYTFGSGTRLTVV.

To note about this clonotype: The junction shows a germline mismatch at one end, possibly a read error. The rearrangement uses TRBV30 and TRBJ1-4, with TRBD1 as a possible D gene (5 bases). Germline CDR1 GTSNPN, CDR2 SVGIG (reference sequence). The CDR3 has 14 amino acids. The CDR3, as DNA: TGTGTCTGGAGACAGCCTATCTCGCCTGAAAAACTGTTTTTT. Encoded protein: CVWRQPISPEKLFF.

V usage is TRBV20-1 and J usage is TRBJ2-2; possibly TRBD1 or TRBD2 for D (6 bases each). The germline gives CDR1 DFQATT, CDR2 SNEGSKA (reference sequence). This CDR3 is 14 amino acids long. V lost 4 bases and J lost 3, with 12 bases in between. CDR3 coding DNA: TGCAGTGCTACCCGGGGGCGATACACCGGGGAGCTGTTTTTT. As protein: CSATRGRYTGELFF.

This clonotype was seen once. The CDR3, as DNA: TGTGCCAGCAGACCTGGGACTAGCGGGATTGGCACCGGGGAGCTGTTTTTT. Its protein product is CASRPGTSGIGTGELFF. The rearrangement links TRBV12-3 or TRBV12-4 to TRBJ2-2, with 13 bases matching TRBD2. Trimming cost V 6 bases and J 4 bases; bases outside gene matches: 8. This CDR3 region has 17 residues.

This clonotype has more than one count but fewer than ten. J is TRBJ2-1 and V is TRBV7-2, with 15 bases aligning to TRBD2. The CDR3 covers 16 residues. Losses at the gene ends were 5 bases for V and 3 bases for J; bases not matched to a gene: 2. Germline CDR1 SGHTA, CDR2 FQGNSA. Here the CDR3 reads CASSGTSGGNYNEQFF. In DNA, the CDR3 is TGTGCCAGCAGCGGGACTAGCGGGGGGAACTACAATGAGCAGTTCTTC.

A single count supports this clonotype. V gene TRBV4-1 combines with J gene TRBJ2-1; possible D gene TRBD1, 5 bases. The germline V gene has CDR1 MGHRA and CDR2 YSYEKL. The ends were cut back, 5 bases at V and 8 bases at J, with 10 bases in the middle. The CDR3 runs 12 residues. The CDR3 DNA is TGCGCCAGCAGCAGGACACTACATGAGCAGTTCTTC. This sequence encodes CASSRTLHEQFF.